The 29 T cell receptor beta chains presented below share a single source sample, sequenced in a study of T cell repertoires in cytomegalovirus infection. TCRdb re-analysed the reads in MiXCR, keeping a single row per CDR3 protein. The sample lists some 700,000 distinct CDR3 sequences, less than 40% seen once, with roughly 2.9% in the top ten. The sequenced sample was PBMCs. Receptor source: a human donor in good health (CMV status not recorded). Some clones in this sample may be carry-over from other donors' samples.

CDR3 sequence reads: CASSPRGESHGYTF. CDR3 DNA sequence: TGTGCCAGCTCACCAAGGGGTGAAAGCCATGGCTACACCTTC. The chain employs TRBV18 and TRBJ1-2, with D possibly being TRBD1 (5 bases). The CDR3 is 14 amino acids. V lost 2 bases and J 6 bases, leaving 13 bases between the germline ends. From germline, CDR1 is KGHSH and CDR2 LQKENI.

This clonotype was counted a few times. The chain has TRBV27 and TRBJ1-2; a weak D match, TRBD1 (5 bases). CDR3 size: 14 residues. Trimming stripped 10 bases from V and 8 bases from J, with 23 bases between. The germline V gene has CDR1 MNHEY and CDR2 SMNVEV (reference sequence). The CDR3 protein is CATKGEKGFRGYTF. DNA of the CDR3: TGTGCCACTAAAGGGGAAAAGGGGTTTCGGGGCTACACCTTC.

The gene calls are TRBV12-3 or TRBV12-4 and TRBJ2-2, with D hard to call. This CDR3 is built from 13 residues. The V end lost 4 bases, the J end lost 6 bases, and 9 bases lay between the germline ends. The CDR3 region is CASSSLLAGELFF. Here the CDR3 DNA reads TGTGCCAGCAGTTCGCTATTAGCCGGGGAGCTGTTTTTT.

A few counts support this clonotype. The chain recombines TRBV11-2 with TRBJ2-1; 10 nucleotides agree with TRBD2. CDR1 and CDR2 (germline): SGHAT, FQNNGV. V lost 5 bases and J lost 9; bases outside the gene matches: 13. This CDR3 region has 16 residues. Here the CDR3 reads CASSERASGRGSEQFF. CDR3 in DNA: TGTGCCAGCAGCGAGCGAGCTAGCGGGAGAGGGTCTGAGCAGTTCTTC.

This clonotype has just a few counts. The CDR3 region has the DNA TGCAGTCCATTACGCTTCTACAGGGTAATGAACACTGAAGCTTTCTTT. It translates to CSPLRFYRVMNTEAFF. The genes are TRBV20-1 and TRBJ1-1; the D gene is possibly TRBD1 (6 bases). In germline, CDR1 is DFQATT, CDR2 SNEGSKA (reference sequence). Between the trimmed V and J ends, which lost 8 bases and 0 bases, there was a span of 22 bases. This CDR3 spans 16 amino acids.

This clonotype occurred once. The final CDR3 position lacks the conserved phenylalanine or tryptophan, pointing to a likely read error. The DNA of the CDR3 is TGTGCCAGCAGTTACGACTCTAGCGGGAGGGCCATTGAGCAGTTCTTA. It translates to CASSYDSSGRAIEQFL. V gene TRBV6-8 combines with J gene TRBJ2-1; 12 bases line up with TRBD2. Germline CDR1 is MNHGY and CDR2 is SAAAGT. The CDR3 is 16 amino acids. The J segment lost 9 bases and the V segment lost 2 bases, leaving 8 bases of the junction unmatched.

This chain connects TRBV28 to TRBJ2-7; D possibly corresponds to TRBD1 (6 bases). Germline CDR1 reads MDHEN; CDR2 reads SYDVKM. The CDR3 extends over 14 amino acids. V lost 7 bases and J lost 0, with 13 bases in between. CDR3 DNA sequence: TGTGCCAGCACCGGGACACTAGGCTCCTACGAGCAGTACTTC. It translates to CASTGTLGSYEQYF.

The chain recombines TRBV28 with TRBJ1-2; no reliable D call. V was clipped by 4 bases and J by 0 bases, with 15 bases between them. The CDR3 totals 16 residues. The V gene's germline CDR1 is MDHEN and CDR2 SYDVKM. This CDR3 reads CASSSLDLLANYGYTF. The CDR3 DNA reads as TGTGCCAGCAGTTCCCTGGATCTATTAGCTAACTATGGCTACACCTTC.

This clonotype was found a few times. The J gene is TRBJ2-5, the V gene TRBV10-3; D tentatively fits TRBD1 or TRBD2 (6 bases each). CDR1 ENHRY and CDR2 SYGVKD come from the germline V gene. CDR3 length equals 14 residues. Trimming left V 4 bases short and J 4 bases short, with 13 bases between. This CDR3 is CAISATGRLETQYF. In DNA form, the CDR3 reads TGTGCCATCAGTGCAACAGGGAGGTTAGAGACCCAGTACTTC.

The chain has TRBV7-2 and TRBJ2-3; TRBD1 agrees at 11 bases. Germline V gene data show CDR1 as SGHTA and CDR2 as FQGNSA. J was trimmed by 6 bases and V by 5 bases; bases with no gene match: 10. The CDR3 has 16 residues. The CDR3 loop reads CASSARWTGGRDTQYF. CDR3 nucleotides: TGTGCCAGCAGCGCCCGATGGACAGGGGGCAGGGATACGCAGTATTTT.

The genes are TRBV29-1 and TRBJ1-3, with 7 bases lining up with TRBD1. The CDR3 has 15 amino acids. Germline lookup yields CDR1 SQVTM and CDR2 ANQGSEA. With V trimmed by 7 bases and J by 0 bases, 9 bases remained unmatched. CDR3 protein: CSATRTGTSGNTIYF. The CDR3 nucleotides are TGCAGCGCGACGAGGACAGGAACCTCTGGAAACACCATATATTTT.

J is TRBJ1-6 and V is TRBV20-1; D is possibly TRBD1 (5 bases). This CDR3 has 15 amino acids. Looked up from germline, CDR1 is DFQATT and CDR2 is SNEGSKA (reference sequence). Trimming removed 1 base at V and 7 bases at J, with 14 bases between. The CDR3 loop is CSARGTGRANSPLHF. DNA of the CDR3: TGCAGTGCTAGAGGGACGGGACGGGCAAATTCACCCCTCCACTTT.

The chain employs TRBV28 and TRBJ1-5; D is unresolved. The CDR3 spans 14 residues. The germline CDR1 and CDR2 sequences are MDHEN and SYDVKM. The V and J ends lost 6 bases and 2 bases respectively, with 11 bases between them. The chain's CDR3 is CASRPREGNQPQHF. The CDR3 nucleotides are TGTGCCAGCAGACCAAGAGAGGGCAATCAGCCCCAGCATTTT.

About this clonotype itself: The germline gene is not matched at one end of the junction; a read error may be the cause. The chain employs TRBV7-3 and TRBJ2-3, with D possibly matching TRBD2 (5 bases). CDR1 and CDR2 from the germline V gene are SGHTA and FQGTGA. CDR3 size: 11 residues. The CDR3 is CASSFGDTHYF. CDR3 sequence (DNA): TGTGCCAGCAGCTTCGGGGATACGCATTATTTT.

Worth noting for this clonotype: Germline is not matched at one junction end, which may reflect a read error. The chain links TRBV5-5 to TRBJ1-5; D possibly corresponds to TRBD1 (5 bases). The CDR3 has 14 residues. Germline CDR1 SGHKS, CDR2 YYEKEE (reference sequence). The DNA of the CDR3 is TGTGCCAGCCGCATAGGGGCAGTAGAGCAGCCCCAGCAGTTT. Translated: CASRIGAVEQPQQF.

The rearrangement uses TRBV12-3 or TRBV12-4 and TRBJ1-3; TRBD1 matches at 7 bases. The CDR3 length is 16 residues. The V gene end was trimmed by 5 bases and the J gene end by 0 bases; junction bases not matched to a gene: 7. The CDR3 loop reads CASSPAGTVSGNTIYF. Written as DNA, the CDR3 is TGTGCCAGCAGTCCCGCCGGGACAGTCTCTGGAAACACCATATATTTT.

To note about this clonotype: Just one base apart from a much larger clone, this may be a read error. The rearrangement joins TRBV11-3 to TRBJ2-2; D unclear. Germline V gives CDR1 SGHNT, CDR2 YENEEA. The V end lost 4 bases, the J end lost 6 bases, and 6 bases lay between the germline ends. This CDR3 comprises 12 residues. CDR3 residues: CASSWDAGELFF. In nucleotides, the CDR3 is TGTGCCAGCAGCTGGGATGCCGGGGAGCTGTTTTTT.

The V gene is TRBV28, the J gene TRBJ2-7; 10 bases align to TRBD1. The germline V gene has CDR1 MDHEN and CDR2 SYDVKM. J was trimmed by 6 bases and V by 3 bases; bases with no gene match: 5. The CDR3 sequence is 14 residues long. CDR3 sequence: CASSFRGTGVEQYF. CDR3 nucleotides: TGTGCCAGCAGTTTTCGAGGGACAGGGGTCGAGCAGTACTTC.

This CDR3 reads CSAREAAGVKVYEQYF. The CDR3 DNA sequence: TGCAGTGCTAGAGAAGCAGCGGGAGTTAAAGTATACGAGCAGTACTTC. The rearrangement joins TRBV20-1 to TRBJ2-7; TRBD2 agrees at 8 bases. V shed 0 bases and J 4 bases; nucleotides not matched to a gene: 11. Germline V gene sequence: CDR1 DFQATT, CDR2 SNEGSKA (reference sequence). CDR3 size: 16 residues.

This clonotype was picked up a small number of times. CDR3 loop: CSAPTRDSYPNQPQHF. The CDR3 coding sequence is TGCAGTGCCCCCACCCGGGACTCGTACCCAAATCAGCCCCAGCATTTT. This chain links TRBV20-1 with TRBJ1-5; a possible D gene is TRBD1 (5 bases). Trimming took off 6 bases at V and 4 bases at J, with 22 bases between the two ends. Germline V lookup: CDR1 DFQATT, CDR2 SNEGSKA (reference sequence). The CDR3 totals 16 residues.

A single count supports this clonotype. The chain combines TRBV7-8 with TRBJ1-2; perhaps TRBD1 as D (5 bases). Trimming took 5 bases from V and 10 from J, leaving 26 bases between them. Germline assignment: CDR1 SGHVS and CDR2 FQNEAQ. The CDR3 contains 16 residues. In DNA form, the CDR3 reads TGTGCCAGCAGCCCGCGAGGGACGGGCAACAGGAAAGACTACACCTTC. Encoded protein: CASSPRGTGNRKDYTF.

On this clonotype: At one of its ends the junction is not consistent with the germline gene, which may arise from a read error. The chain uses TRBV2 and TRBJ2-7, with D perhaps TRBD2 (5 bases). Germline CDR1 is SNHLY and CDR2 is FYNNEI. The CDR3 sequence is 12 residues long. Written as DNA, the CDR3 is TGTGCAAGCAACCGGGAATCCTACGAGACGTACTTC. Translation gives CASNRESYETYF.

This clonotype was recorded a few times. The gene calls are TRBV6-2 or TRBV6-3 and TRBJ1-2; D possibly corresponds to TRBD1 (5 bases). V dropped 0 bases and J dropped 6 bases, with 11 bases sitting between them. This CDR3 is 14 amino acids long. The germline V gene has CDR1 MNHEY and CDR2 SVGEGT. CDR3 loop: CASSYSVTGHGYTF. The CDR3 DNA reads TGTGCCAGCAGTTACTCGGTGACGGGGCATGGCTACACCTTC.

The chain carries TRBV27 and TRBJ2-4; 9 positions match TRBD1. CDR1 and CDR2 (germline): MNHEY, SMNVEV (reference sequence). Unmatched junction bases numbered 10, after V lost 8 bases and J lost 5 bases. This CDR3 region has 15 residues. CDR3 protein: CASGNRGHSQNIQYF. The CDR3 coding sequence is TGTGCCAGCGGAAACAGGGGGCATTCCCAAAACATTCAGTACTTC.

The genes are TRBV6-1 and TRBJ2-5, with 12 positions matching TRBD2. Germline values: CDR1 MNHNS, CDR2 SASEGT. This CDR3 comprises 19 residues. Trimming removed 5 bases from V and 2 bases from J; junction bases left unmatched: 15. CDR3 bases: TGTGCCAGCAGTTACGGCGGACTAGCGGGGTTCCGGGGGCAAGAGACCCAGTACTTC. Residues: CASSYGGLAGFRGQETQYF.

V is TRBV7-6 and J is TRBJ2-7, with D uncertain. V shed 1 base and J shed 4 bases, with 11 bases lying between them. Germline assignment: CDR1 SGHVS and CDR2 FNYEAQ. The CDR3 is 14 residues long. The chain's CDR3 is CASSLDGRMYEQYF. CDR3 DNA: TGTGCCAGCAGCTTAGACGGCAGGATGTACGAGCAGTACTTC.

The chain combines TRBV28 with TRBJ2-7, with 12 nucleotides matching TRBD2. The V and J ends lost 6 bases and 3 bases, in that order; junction bases with no gene match: 15. Germline assignment: CDR1 MDHEN and CDR2 SYDVKM. CDR3 length: 18 residues. The CDR3 nucleotides read TGTGCCAGCAGCTCGATCAGGCTAGCGGGAGGGCAGGTCTACGAGCAGTACTTC. Translated: CASSSIRLAGGQVYEQYF.

The CDR3 spells CASSFRLRDTEAFF. CDR3 coding DNA: TGTGCCAGCAGTTTCAGGCTCCGGGACACTGAAGCTTTCTTT. The rearrangement joins TRBV6-1 to TRBJ1-1; D ambiguous. Germline V gene lookup returns CDR1 MNHNS and CDR2 SASEGT. This CDR3 has 14 residues. The V gene lost 5 bases and the J gene lost 3 bases, with 13 bases spanning the gap.

This clonotype was picked up a small number of times. The chain joins TRBV7-2 to TRBJ2-5; D gene uncertain. Germline CDR1 is SGHTA and CDR2 is FQGNSA. The CDR3 extends over 15 amino acids. V lost 5 bases to trimming and J lost 7 bases, with 20 bases between them. The CDR3, as DNA: TGTGCCAGCAGCCTTCCCGACTCGGCGATGGGGACCCAGTACTTC. It encodes CASSLPDSAMGTQYF.